The rows below give T cell receptor beta chains drawn from one sample of a study of T cells in localized non-small cell lung cancer. Sequenced by immunoSEQ multiplex PCR; TCRdb stores in-frame clones only, minus some. In the table there are fewer than 9,000 clones, around 90% of which are singletons. Sequenced here: peripheral blood mononuclear cells, sampled before any cancer treatment. The receptors were gathered from a male donor older than 55 with stage II lung adenocarcinoma. Both conserved end residues are part of each CDR3. D genes are given only for firm matches.

j_gene | d_gene | v_gene | CDR3nt | CDR3aa
TRBJ1-1 | . | TRBV12-5 | TGTGCTAGTGGTTTGGCGGGGCCGACTGAAGCTTTCTTT | CASGLAGPTEAFF
TRBJ2-5 | . | TRBV5-1 | TGCGCCAGCAGCATTAATGGCCCTCACAGAGCCCAAGAGACCCAGTACTTC | CASSINGPHRAQETQYF
TRBJ1-2 | . | TRBV11-2 | TGTGCCAGCAGCTTAGTATCGGGCAGGGACTATGGCTACACCTTC | CASSLVSGRDYGYTF
TRBJ1-1 | . | TRBV7-9 | TGTGCCAGCAGCCCCGGGGACCGCGGACCCAAAGGGACGAAAGCTTTCTTT | CASSPGDRGPKGTKAFF
TRBJ1-2 | . | TRBV6-6 | TGTGCCGCCAGCGGCGGATCAAACTATGGCTACACCTTC | CAASGGSNYGYTF
TRBJ2-2 | . | TRBV5-1 | TGCGCCAGCAGCTTGTCAGGGGACGTCGGGGAGCTGTTTTTT | CASSLSGDVGELFF
TRBJ2-2 | TRBD1 | TRBV4-3 | TGCGCCAGCAGCCACCTGCGGGGACAGGGAAAAAACACCGGGGAGCTGTTTTTT | CASSHLRGQGKNTGELFF
TRBJ1-4 | . | TRBV28 | TGTGCCAGCAGCCTCCCAACTGAAAAACTGTTTTTT | CASSLPTEKLFF
TRBJ2-5 | . | TRBV7-9 | TGTGCCAGCAGCTCGCCCCTCCAGGGGGGAGAGACCCAGTACTTC | CASSSPLQGGETQYF
TRBJ1-5 | . | TRBV11-2 | TGTGCCAGCAGCGCCTACATTGATCAGCCCCAGCATTTT | CASSAYIDQPQHF